Below are 10 T cell receptor beta chains sequenced from a single sample in a study of cytomegalovirus exposure and HLA in healthy donors. The PCR was carried out with 60 Vbeta primers and 13 Jbeta primers. TCRdb's table, derived via immunoSEQ multiplex PCR, lists solely in-frame clones and lacks some. The sample includes around 180,000 clones, about four fifths of them seen just once. Material for sequencing was PBMCs. These receptors were taken from a woman aged 25 to 39 in good health and CMV-seropositive.

The rearrangement links TRBV29-1 to TRBJ1-1; D unclear. The CDR3 is 11 amino acids. Trimming shortened V by 4 bases and J by 10 bases, and 13 bases separated the two germline ends. Germline CDR1 reads SQVTM; CDR2 reads ANQGSEA. CDR3 region: CSVVVALRAFF. The DNA of the CDR3 is TGCAGCGTTGTGGTGGCCCTTCGAGCTTTCTTT.

This chain joins TRBV5-1 and TRBJ1-1, with a tentative D call TRBD1 (5 bases). Germline CDR1 reads SGHRS; CDR2 reads YFSETQ. Trimming shortened V by 0 bases and J by 0 bases, and 9 bases separated the two germline ends. The CDR3 length is 15 residues. The CDR3 DNA is TGCGCCAGCAGCTTGGACCTACAGGTGAACACTGAAGCTTTCTTT. It specifies CASSLDLQVNTEAFF.

Here the CDR3 reads CASSPDRASTDTQYF. CDR3 in DNA: TGCGCCAGCAGCCCGGACAGGGCCAGCACAGATACGCAGTATTTT. The chain is built from TRBV5-1 and TRBJ2-3; 8 bases align to TRBD1. There are 15 residues in the CDR3. The germline gives CDR1 SGHRS, CDR2 YFSETQ. V gave up 4 bases and J gave up 0 bases; unmatched junction bases: 4.

This clone was seen only once. The chain joins TRBV27 to TRBJ2-5, with TRBD1 identical over 8 bases. CDR3 size: 15 residues. V shed 6 bases, J shed 5 bases, and the junction held 11 bases outside the gene matches. Germline assignment: CDR1 MNHEY and CDR2 SMNVEV (reference sequence). Here the CDR3 DNA reads TGTGCCAGCAGCAAGCGGCCAGGGGGCTTGGAGACCCAGTACTTC. This sequence encodes CASSKRPGGLETQYF.

The chain recombines TRBV19 with TRBJ2-7; TRBD1 might be the D (5 bases). The germline V gene encodes CDR1 LNHDA and CDR2 SQIVND (reference sequence). V was shortened by 5 bases and J by 3 bases, with 11 bases between the two germline ends. CDR3 length equals 13 residues. CDR3 loop: CASSLKTGYEQYF. The CDR3 nucleotides read TGTGCCAGTAGTTTAAAAACAGGCTACGAGCAGTACTTC.

The chain combines TRBV6-1 with TRBJ2-7; no reliable D call. The CDR3 is made up of 15 amino acids. Germline V gives CDR1 MNHNS, CDR2 SASEGT. Deletions cut 2 bases from V and 0 bases from J, with 11 bases between. CDR3 amino acids: CASSEYLASSYEQYF. The CDR3 region has the DNA TGTGCCAGCAGTGAATATCTGGCCAGCTCCTACGAGCAGTACTTC.

The rearrangement joins TRBV16 to TRBJ1-2; D not resolved. Germline V CDR1 and CDR2: KGHSY, FQNENV. Trimming took off 0 bases at V and 1 base at J, with 21 bases between the two ends. CDR3 size: 19 residues. The CDR3 DNA reads TGTGCCAGCAGCCAATCACCTATAGCTTCGAGTTACGATAACTATGGCTACACCTTC. This codes for CASSQSPIASSYDNYGYTF.

The chain has TRBV28 and TRBJ2-6; D may be TRBD1 (5 bases). CDR3 length: 17 residues. Germline V gene sequence: CDR1 MDHEN, CDR2 SYDVKM. Trimming pared 5 bases from V and 1 base from J, leaving 15 bases between. CDR3 protein: CASSPTDVLSGANVLTF. The CDR3 DNA sequence: TGTGCCAGCAGTCCGACAGACGTTCTGTCTGGGGCCAACGTCCTGACTTTC.

The chain carries TRBV15 and TRBJ2-1; the match to TRBD1 covers 8 bases. The V segment lost 1 base and the J segment 8 bases; nucleotides outside the gene matches: 10. From germline, CDR1 is LNHNV and CDR2 YYDKDF (reference sequence). The CDR3 is made up of 16 amino acids. This chain's CDR3 is CATSRVPTGVGDEQFF. CDR3 nucleotide sequence: TGTGCCACCAGCAGAGTCCCGACAGGGGTCGGAGATGAGCAGTTCTTC.

The chain employs TRBV19 and TRBJ2-1; 8 nucleotides agree with TRBD1. The CDR3 consists of 18 residues. V was pared by 7 bases and J by 1 base, with 15 bases of the junction left unmatched. The germline V gene encodes CDR1 LNHDA and CDR2 SQIVND (reference sequence). CDR3 sequence reads: CASTPPPGQGASYNEQFF. DNA of the CDR3: TGTGCCAGTACTCCTCCCCCCGGACAGGGAGCGTCCTACAATGAGCAGTTCTTC.